These T cell receptor beta chains were read from a single sample in a study of cytomegalovirus exposure and HLA in healthy donors. Produced via immunoSEQ multiplex PCR; TCRdb's table is partial and in-frame only. The sample holds roughly 200,000 clones, just over 75% seen once. The sample comprised PBMCs. The receptors originated from a woman aged 60 to 75 in good health and CMV-seropositive. Each CDR3 is given with its conserved first and last residue. D genes are given only for firm matches. Only part of the rows carry a size: once, few, many, or a class if the clone is expanded.

D gene	clone size	V gene	J gene	CDR3 protein	CDR3 DNA
.	once	TRBV7-2	TRBJ2-2	CASSLSTGTGELFF	TGTGCCAGCAGCTTAAGCACCGGCACCGGGGAGCTGTTTTTT
.	.	TRBV9	TRBJ1-2	CASSAQQTNYGYTF	TGTGCCAGCAGCGCTCAACAGACTAACTATGGCTACACCTTC
.	.	TRBV7-9	TRBJ1-2	CASSPRGQRLGGYTF	TGTGCCAGCAGCCCCCGCGGGCAGCGCCTAGGGGGCTACACCTTC
.	.	TRBV7-2	TRBJ2-7	CASSLGSAYEQYF	TGTGCCAGCAGCTTAGGGTCAGCCTACGAGCAGTACTTC
.	.	TRBV7-9	TRBJ2-7	CASSPEIPGVYEQYF	TGTGCCAGCAGCCCAGAAATCCCGGGAGTTTACGAGCAGTACTTC
TRBD2	.	TRBV27	TRBJ2-5	CASKRLAGPRGETQYF	TGTGCCAGCAAGAGGCTAGCGGGCCCACGGGGGGAGACCCAGTACTTC
.	.	TRBV6-4	TRBJ2-3	CASSVGGAATDTQYF	TGTGCCAGCAGTGTAGGCGGGGCTGCCACAGATACGCAGTATTTT
.	.	TRBV5-1	TRBJ2-3	CASSSQGTDTQYF	TGCGCCAGCAGCTCCCAGGGGACAGATACGCAGTATTTT
TRBD1	.	TRBV10-3	TRBJ2-2	CAITEAAGQANTGELFF	TGTGCCATCACCGAAGCCGCGGGACAGGCGAACACCGGGGAGCTGTTTTTT
.	few	TRBV15	TRBJ2-1	CATSRDRGEQFF	TGTGCCACCAGCAGAGATAGGGGCGAGCAGTTCTTC
.	.	TRBV19	TRBJ1-6	CARQPSYNSPLHF	TGTGCCAGACAGCCATCCTATAATTCACCCCTCCACTTT
.	.	TRBV7-2	TRBJ1-4	CASTEGLAPNEKLFF	TGTGCCAGCACCGAAGGACTTGCTCCTAATGAAAAACTGTTTTTT
.	few	TRBV18	TRBJ1-5	CASSPEDVGGLGNQPQHF	TGTGCCAGCTCACCTGAGGATGTGGGGGGTCTTGGCAATCAGCCCCAGCATTTT
TRBD2	.	TRBV7-3	TRBJ2-3	CASTGGGAMGDTQYF	TGTGCCAGCACTGGCGGGGGGGCAATGGGAGATACGCAGTATTTT
.	few	TRBV5-4	TRBJ1-1	CASSLDRNTEAFF	TGTGCCAGCAGCCTCGACAGAAACACTGAAGCTTTCTTT
.	.	TRBV28	TRBJ1-1	CASSLGQGTEAFF	TGTGCCAGCAGTTTAGGCCAGGGAACTGAAGCTTTCTTT
TRBD1	.	TRBV6-6	TRBJ1-3	CAIRASGGPGNTIYF	TGTGCCATCCGGGCCTCAGGGGGCCCTGGAAACACCATATATTTT
TRBD2	few	TRBV4-2	TRBJ2-1	CASSQDRGGLAGDDEQFF	TGTGCCAGCAGCCAAGATAGGGGAGGGCTAGCGGGAGACGATGAGCAGTTCTTC
TRBD2	once	TRBV4-3	TRBJ2-2	CASSQVPSGGLNTGELFF	TGCGCCAGCAGCCAAGTCCCCAGCGGGGGGCTGAACACCGGGGAGCTGTTTTTT
.	.	TRBV5-6	TRBJ1-4	CASSGRARVSGGREKLFF	TGTGCCAGCAGCGGCCGGGCCCGAGTCTCTGGAGGGCGAGAAAAACTGTTTTTT
TRBD2	.	TRBV5-5	TRBJ2-7	CASSLRLAGVSPPYEQYF	TGTGCCAGCAGCTTGAGACTAGCGGGAGTCTCACCCCCCTACGAGCAGTACTTC
.	.	TRBV6-1	TRBJ2-3	CASSAGSTDTQYF	TGTGCCAGCAGCGCAGGAAGCACAGATACGCAGTATTTT
TRBD1	.	TRBV4-1	TRBJ2-1	CASKETGAPNNEQFF	TGCGCCAGCAAGGAAACAGGGGCCCCCAACAATGAGCAGTTCTTC
TRBD1	.	TRBV28	TRBJ1-6	CASRQGENSPLHF	TGTGCCAGCAGGCAGGGGGAAAATTCACCCCTCCACTTT
.	.	TRBV9	TRBJ2-7	CASSVDGYEQYF	TGTGCCAGCAGCGTAGACGGCTACGAGCAGTACTTC
TRBD2	.	TRBV7-2	TRBJ2-1	CASSLAPSGGYNEQFF	TGTGCCAGCAGCTTAGCGCCTAGCGGGGGGTACAATGAGCAGTTCTTC
.	.	TRBV5-1	TRBJ1-4	CASSGVVEEKLFF	TGCGCCAGCAGCGGCGTGGTGGAGGAAAAACTGTTTTTT
TRBD1	once	TRBV10-3	TRBJ1-2	CAISQDRDRGLNDTF	TGTGCCATCAGTCAGGACCGGGACAGGGGGCTAAACGACACCTTC
TRBD2	once	TRBV7-7	TRBJ2-3	CASSKPGLAGYTDTQYF	TGTGCCAGCAGCAAACCGGGACTAGCGGGGTACACAGATACGCAGTATTTT
.	.	TRBV30	TRBJ1-2	CAWSSGVGIVPTYGYTF	TGTGCCTGGAGCTCCGGGGTTGGGATCGTTCCTACTTATGGCTACACCTTC
.	.	TRBV19	TRBJ1-2	CASSPGYYGYGYTF	TGTGCCAGTAGTCCAGGTTATTATGGCTATGGCTACACCTTC
.	few	TRBV6-5	TRBJ2-7	CASSYGQRVSYEQYF	TGTGCCAGCAGTTACGGCCAGAGGGTCTCCTACGAGCAGTACTTC
TRBD1	.	TRBV7-2	TRBJ1-5	CASSWTGGGDQPQHF	TGTGCCAGCAGCTGGACAGGGGGCGGGGATCAGCCCCAGCATTTT
TRBD2	.	TRBV5-4	TRBJ2-7	CASTSGGSGEQYF	TGTGCCAGCACTAGCGGGGGCAGCGGGGAGCAGTACTTC
.	.	TRBV18	TRBJ2-2	CASSLLAPDTGELFF	TGTGCCAGCTCCTTACTAGCCCCGGACACCGGGGAGCTGTTTTTT
.	.	TRBV7-2	TRBJ1-5	CASSLVENQPQHF	TGTGCCAGCAGCTTAGTAGAAAATCAGCCCCAGCATTTT
.	.	TRBV2	TRBJ2-2	CASTRTGTNGELFF	TGTGCCAGCACTCGGACAGGGACTAACGGGGAGCTGTTTTTT
.	few	TRBV13	TRBJ1-1	CASSPTAGDTEAFF	TGTGCCAGCAGCCCCACAGCGGGGGACACTGAAGCTTTCTTT
.	.	TRBV19	TRBJ2-2	CASSTTGATGELFF	TGTGCCAGTAGTACAACCGGAGCCACCGGGGAGCTGTTTTTT
.	.	TRBV30	TRBJ1-2	CAWSVLVAYTF	TGTGCCTGGAGTGTACTGGTAGCATACACCTTC
.	.	TRBV6-5	TRBJ2-1	CASSKMDREQFF	TGTGCCAGCAGTAAGATGGACAGAGAGCAGTTCTTC
TRBD1	.	TRBV30	TRBJ2-1	CAWSLGQGRINEQFF	TGTGCCTGGAGTCTGGGACAGGGAAGAATAAATGAGCAGTTCTTC
TRBD1	.	TRBV30	TRBJ2-1	CAWSLRGGGEQFF	TGTGCCTGGAGTCTGAGAGGGGGCGGTGAGCAGTTCTTC
TRBD1	.	TRBV12-5	TRBJ2-1	CASGTGGWVNEQFF	TGTGCTAGTGGTACAGGGGGATGGGTCAATGAGCAGTTCTTC
TRBD2	.	TRBV15	TRBJ2-7	CATSKGLAGGQGSYEQYF	TGTGCCACCAGCAAGGGACTAGCGGGAGGGCAGGGGAGCTACGAGCAGTACTTC
TRBD1	.	TRBV2	TRBJ2-7	CASSPQGAGRGDEQYF	TGTGCCAGCAGTCCACAGGGGGCGGGCAGAGGGGACGAGCAGTACTTC
TRBD1	.	TRBV5-1	TRBJ2-5	CASSLGQGAGETQYF	TGCGCCAGCAGCTTGGGGCAGGGGGCAGGAGAGACCCAGTACTTC
.	.	TRBV4-1	TRBJ1-2	CASSHRQHYGYTF	TGCGCCAGCAGCCATAGACAGCACTATGGCTACACCTTC
.	.	TRBV11-2	TRBJ2-7	CASSLEEKTAYEQYF	TGTGCCAGCAGCTTAGAGGAGAAGACGGCATACGAGCAGTACTTC
.	.	TRBV6-1	TRBJ2-5	CASSAFEQYF	TGTGCCAGCAGTGCCTTTGAGCAGTACTTC